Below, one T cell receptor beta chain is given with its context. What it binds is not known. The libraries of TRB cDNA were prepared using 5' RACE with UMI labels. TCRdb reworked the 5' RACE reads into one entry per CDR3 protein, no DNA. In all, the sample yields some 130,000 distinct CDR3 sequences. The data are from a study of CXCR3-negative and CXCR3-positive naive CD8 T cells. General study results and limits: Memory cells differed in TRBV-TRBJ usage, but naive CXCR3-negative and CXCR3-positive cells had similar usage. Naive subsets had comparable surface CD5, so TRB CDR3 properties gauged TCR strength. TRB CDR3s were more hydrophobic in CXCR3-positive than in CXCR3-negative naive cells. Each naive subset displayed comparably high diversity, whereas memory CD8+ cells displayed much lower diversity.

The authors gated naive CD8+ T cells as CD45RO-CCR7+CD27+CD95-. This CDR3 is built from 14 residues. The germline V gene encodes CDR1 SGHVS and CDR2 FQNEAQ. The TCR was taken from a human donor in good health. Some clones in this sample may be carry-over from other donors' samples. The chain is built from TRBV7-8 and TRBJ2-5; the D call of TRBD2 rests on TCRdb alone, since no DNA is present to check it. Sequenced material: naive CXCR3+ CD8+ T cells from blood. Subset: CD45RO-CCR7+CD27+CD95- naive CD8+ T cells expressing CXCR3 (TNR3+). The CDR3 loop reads CASCLAGPEETQYF.